Given below is one TCR beta chain in context. Profiled with immunoSEQ multiplex PCR; TCRdb holds only in-frame clones, not every one. Among about 1 million clones listed, about 70% were seen once. V gave up 2 bases and J gave up 5 bases, with 15 bases separating them. CDR1 is MNHEY and CDR2 is SVGAGI in the germline V gene. CDR3 length equals 15 residues. These data are taken from a study of shared clonotypes between healthy human individuals. The sequence came from a man younger than 35 in good health. Sequencing used memory CD4+ T cells sorted from blood. Subset: CD45RA-negative fraction. The chain has TRBV6-5 and TRBJ1-2; D possibly corresponds to TRBD1 (5 bases). The DNA of the CDR3 is TGTGCCAGCAGTTACGGGTTCCAGGGAATTTATGGCTACACCTTC. This codes for CASSYGFQGIYGYTF.